The clone carrying this T cell receptor (beta chain) occurred a few times. Its antigen is currently unknown. These data belong to a study of post-analysis software for immune sequencing data. Whole-study findings and limits: In patients, TRBV5-6, TRBV5-1 and TRBV20-1 belonged to roughly 5 TRBV segments found more frequently than in controls.

The germline V and J ends were trimmed by 5 bases and 1 base, with 18 bases remaining between them. CDR1 is MDHEN and CDR2 is SYDVKM in the germline V gene. This CDR3 has 16 amino acids. Sequencing libraries made from TCR beta cDNA carried unique molecular identifiers. Each CDR3 protein gets one entry after TCRdb re-called the PCR reads with MiXCR. This sample yields a few hundred thousand distinct CDR3 sequences, of which roughly 40% are seen a single time; 7.6% belongs to the top ten. Sequencing was carried out using blood. The source is a girl aged 2 to 10 with multiple sclerosis. The gene calls are TRBV28 and TRBJ2-7, with D tentatively TRBD2 (5 bases). The chain's CDR3 is CASSTPRVGVSYEQYF. CDR3 sequence (DNA): TGTGCCAGCAGTACCCCTAGAGTCGGGGTTTCCTACGAGCAGTACTTC.